The subject of this entry is one T cell receptor (beta chain). No antigen is known for it. No much larger clonotype is one base removed from it; base qualities were not supplied. The data were obtained in a study of cytomegalovirus exposure and HLA in healthy donors (dated 2017 in TCRdb). Regarding the complete study: According to a later analysis, the roughly 120 validation repertoires were produced on the same platform as the approximately 600 repertoires of the first cohort. A separate validation cohort of 100 to 150 different subjects was used in addition to the roughly 700-subject first cohort. The aim of the study was to test whether cataloging public T cell receptors could identify signatures of past pathogen exposure. To predict cytomegalovirus infection status, the study combined high-throughput TCR immunosequencing, statistical association of individual TCRs with disease status, and machine learning.

Library preparation used the immunoSEQ multiplex PCR assay. In the authors' own workflow: A statistical classification framework was developed to diagnose cytomegalovirus status using the catalog of TCR beta chain sequences. TCRdb took over this immuneACCESS table, retaining in-frame rearrangements with V and J assigned. Such tables are incomplete; in checked studies, under half of the missing clones stem from an unresolved V gene, and the remainder is unexplained. For V, J and clone size, that table is used; D and trimming come from the DNA. Across this sample there are about 180,000 clones, with approximately 81% seen only once. The ten largest account for around a sixth of the sample. The V end loses 5 bases and the J end loses 1 base, and a stretch of 14 bases separates them. From a lookup of the germline V gene (reference sequence), CDR1 and CDR2 are SEHNR and FQNEAQ. The CDR3 runs 16 residues from the cysteine to the phenylalanine. The DNA shown is the 48-base CDR3, in frame from base 1.

The study at large found these results: Three of the identified cytomegalovirus-associated TCR beta chains were confirmed in vitro to be specific for cytomegalovirus antigens. The authors suggested that the approach could potentially be extended to other disease states and immunological phenotypes. The validation cohort had no HLA typing available for a later analysis, so co-occurrence within that cohort was assessed over all 130 or so repertoires. In both the original and validation cohorts, the classifier was reported to diagnose cytomegalovirus status with high specificity and sensitivity. While some public TCRs were present in many individuals, most TCR sequences turned up only very rarely across donors. The study listed 150 to 200 TCR beta chains as associated with cytomegalovirus. Subsequent analysis determined that TCRs grouped into clusters in the first cohort also showed a tendency toward co-occurrence across the 90 to 150 validation repertoires, and 94% of cluster scores exceeded 0.

Donors formed part of the validation cohort, which comprised about 120 subjects and was distinct from the first cohort of 690 or so subjects. This TCR was recovered from a man aged 18-30 years in good health and CMV-seropositive. Sequences were obtained from PBMCs. This sequence uses TRBV7-9 and TRBJ2-2; a tentative D call is TRBD2 (6 bases match). In nucleotide form, the sequence is TGTGCCAGCAGCCCCCCGGGACTCCAGAACACCGGGGAGCTGTTTTTT. Its protein is CASSPPGLQNTGELFF.